These 19 T cell receptor beta chains came from one sample sequenced in a study of cytomegalovirus exposure and HLA in healthy donors (dated by TCRdb to 2016 to 2017). The method was the immunoSEQ multiplex PCR assay. For the multiplex PCR, a mixture combining 60 forward primers for TCR Vbeta segments and 13 reverse primers for TCR Jbeta segments was used. TCRdb mirrors the immuneACCESS table, restricted to in-frame sequences. Some clones are absent from its copies; in checked studies, under half trace to an unresolved V gene, and the reason for the others is unknown. This sample comprises under 200,000 clones, 65% to 80% of them detected only once. Under 0.9% of the sample belongs to the ten largest clones. Sequenced sample: PBMCs. The source of these receptors is a woman aged 40-49 years in good health and CMV-seronegative.

To note about this clone: This specimen includes other DNA sequences encoding the same CDR3. The chain joins TRBV7-2 to TRBJ2-1, with 14 bases matching TRBD2. This CDR3 has 15 residues. V lost 4 bases and J lost 6; bases outside the gene matches: 2. Germline loops: CDR1 SGHTA, CDR2 FQGNSA. Written as DNA, the CDR3 is TGTGCCAGCAGCTCTGGACTAGCGGGGGGCAATGAGCAGTTCTTC. Its translation: CASSSGLAGGNEQFF.

V gene TRBV9 combines with J gene TRBJ2-3, with a tentative D call TRBD2 (7 bases). Germline lookup yields CDR1 SGDLS and CDR2 YYNGEE. The V gene lost 0 bases and the J gene lost 6 bases, with 20 bases spanning the gap. This CDR3 is built from 17 residues. The DNA for the CDR3 is TGTGCCAGCAGCGTAGGGGTCGGAGGGGGGGGGTTGGATACGCAGTATTTT. Encoded protein: CASSVGVGGGGLDTQYF.

This clone has only one observation. The rearrangement links TRBV5-1 to TRBJ1-2, with a possible D match to TRBD1 (6 bases). This CDR3 is built from 14 residues. Germline CDR1 and CDR2: SGHRS and YFSETQ. Trimming left V 2 bases short and J 2 bases short, with 10 bases between. The CDR3 sequence is CASSLSQGNYGYTF. The CDR3 coding sequence is TGCGCCAGCAGCTTATCCCAGGGGAACTATGGCTACACCTTC.

This sequence joins TRBV6-1 and TRBJ2-1, with TRBD1 identical over 7 bases. The V and J ends lost 6 bases and 0 bases, in that order; junction bases with no gene match: 2. The germline V gene has CDR1 MNHNS and CDR2 SASEGT. The CDR3 loop spans 14 amino acids. In nucleotides, the CDR3 is TGTGCCAGCAGGGGACAGAGCTCCTACAATGAGCAGTTCTTC. Encoded protein: CASRGQSSYNEQFF.

V is TRBV7-9 and J is TRBJ1-6; D is possibly TRBD1 (5 bases). CDR3 length: 16 amino acids. CDR1 SEHNR and CDR2 FQNEAQ come from the germline V gene (reference sequence). Between the trimmed V and J ends, which lost 6 bases and 7 bases, there was a span of 19 bases. The CDR3 protein is CASSLTMGLLNSPLHF. CDR3 sequence (DNA): TGTGCCAGCAGTCTTACTATGGGACTTTTAAATTCACCCCTCCACTTT. Based on the CDR3 plus reference TRBV7-9 and TRBJ1-6, the full variable domain is DTGVSQNPRHKITKRGQNVTFRCDPISEHNRLYWYRQTLGQGPEFLTYFQNEAQLEKSRLLSDRFSAERPKGSFSTLEIQRTEQGDSAMYLCASSLTMGLLNSPLHFGNGTRLTVT.

V usage is TRBV2 and J usage is TRBJ2-1; a possible D gene is TRBD1 (6 bases). Trimming removed 1 base from V and 4 bases from J, with 17 bases in between. The CDR3 is 17 residues long. CDR1 SNHLY and CDR2 FYNNEI come from the germline V gene. The CDR3 bases are TGTGCCAGCAGTGAAGAGGGGGTTGTCAGACAATACAATGAGCAGTTCTTC. Translating gives CASSEEGVVRQYNEQFF.

This rearrangement joins TRBV4-1 to TRBJ1-2; TRBD1 is a possible D gene (5 bases). CDR3 length equals 18 residues. Trimming shortened V by 3 bases and J by 2 bases, and 22 bases separated the two germline ends. Germline values: CDR1 MGHRA, CDR2 YSYEKL. CDR3 sequence (DNA): TGCGCCAGCAGCCACCAAATTCTTCCGACTCAGGGAAACTATGGCTACACCTTC. This encodes CASSHQILPTQGNYGYTF.

With regard to this clone: The same CDR3 also results from other DNA sequences found in this sample. The rearrangement links TRBV2 to TRBJ2-5; TRBD1 aligns across 12 bases. This CDR3 comprises 14 residues. Germline values: CDR1 SNHLY, CDR2 FYNNEI. V lost 9 bases, J lost 6 bases, and 8 bases stayed unmatched. The CDR3 loop is CASRGTGGAKTQYF. DNA for the CDR3: TGTGCCAGTAGGGGGACAGGGGGCGCAAAGACCCAGTACTTC.

The chain has TRBV6-5 and TRBJ1-2, with D tentatively TRBD1 (5 bases). V lost 0 bases and J 4 bases, leaving 15 bases between the germline ends. This CDR3 has 16 amino acids. Germline V CDR1 and CDR2: MNHEY, SVGAGI. In nucleotides, the CDR3 is TGTGCCAGCAGTTACTCCTCGTCAAGAAGGGGCTATGGCTACACCTTC. This translates into CASSYSSSRRGYGYTF.

J is TRBJ2-5 and V is TRBV28, with D perhaps matching TRBD2 (5 bases). Per the germline V gene, CDR1 is MDHEN and CDR2 is SYDVKM. With 6 bases removed from V and 5 bases from J, the gap between germline ends came to 16 bases. This CDR3 spans 14 amino acids. The CDR3 region is CASRVYVRGETQYF. DNA for the CDR3: TGTGCCAGCAGGGTCTACGTTAGAGGGGAGACCCAGTACTTC.

The chain links TRBV18 to TRBJ1-2; no clear D gene. Trimming left V 0 bases short and J 14 bases short, with 22 bases between. The CDR3 spans 15 residues. Looked up from germline, CDR1 is KGHSH and CDR2 is LQKENI. CDR3 coding DNA: TGTGCCAGCTCACCACCGGTACCAAGCAATACAGTACGGACCTTC. It yields the protein CASSPPVPSNTVRTF.

The CDR3 protein is CASSLVRAGGFNTGELFF. In DNA, the CDR3 is TGTGCCAGCAGCTTAGTTAGGGCAGGGGGTTTTAACACCGGGGAGCTGTTTTTT. The chain is built from TRBV7-8 and TRBJ2-2, with 7 bases fitting TRBD1. The length of the CDR3 is 18 residues. Per the germline V gene, CDR1 is SGHVS and CDR2 is FQNEAQ. The J segment lost 2 bases and the V segment lost 1 base, leaving 10 bases of the junction unmatched. Full variable domain (missing parts from reference TRBV7-8 and TRBJ2-2): GAGVSQSPRYKVAKRGQDVALRCDPISGHVSLFWYQQALGQGPEFLTYFQNEAQLDKSGLPSDRFFAERPEGSVSTLKIQRTQQEDSAVYLCASSLVRAGGFNTGELFFGEGSRLTVL.

The V call is TRBV19, the J call TRBJ2-3; D gene unclear. Trimming cost V 5 bases and J 1 base, with 13 bases left between them. Germline CDR1 is LNHDA and CDR2 is SQIVND (reference sequence). The CDR3 loop spans 15 amino acids. CDR3 amino acids: CASSERLLGTDTQYF. The CDR3 nucleotides are TGTGCCAGTAGTGAACGGTTGTTAGGCACAGATACGCAGTATTTT.

This chain joins TRBV11-3 and TRBJ2-5; D possibly corresponds to TRBD2 (7 bases). The CDR3 contains 15 residues. Germline V lookup: CDR1 SGHNT, CDR2 YENEEA. Trimming removed 5 bases at V and 1 base at J, with 14 bases between. CDR3 loop: CASSRRGRIQETQYF. CDR3 coding DNA: TGTGCCAGCAGCAGGCGGGGGCGAATCCAAGAGACCCAGTACTTC.

The chain carries TRBV19 and TRBJ1-3; TRBD1 matches at 8 bases. There are 14 residues in the CDR3. Germline CDR1 LNHDA, CDR2 SQIVND (reference sequence). The J segment lost 4 bases and the V segment lost 6 bases, leaving 5 bases of the junction unmatched. CDR3 sequence reads: CASRRTGQGNTIYF. The DNA for the CDR3 is TGTGCCAGTAGAAGGACAGGGCAAGGAAACACCATATATTTT.

Only a few counts were recorded for this clone. The rearrangement links TRBV6-5 to TRBJ1-1; 12 bases map to TRBD1. The junction had 6 bases not matched to a gene; V was cut back by 0 bases and J by 10 bases. Germline lookup yields CDR1 MNHEY and CDR2 SVGAGI. CDR3 length equals 15 residues. CDR3 protein: CASSYSFRDRGRAFF. The CDR3 DNA follows: TGTGCCAGCAGTTACTCGTTTCGGGACAGGGGGCGAGCTTTCTTT.

This chain joins TRBV5-6 and TRBJ2-2; TRBD2 matches 8 bases. The junction had 10 bases not matched to a gene; V was cut back by 0 bases and J by 6 bases. This CDR3 comprises 17 residues. Germline V CDR1 and CDR2: SGHDT, YYEEEE. Here the CDR3 DNA reads TGTGCCAGCAGCTTGGCCGGGACTAGGGGGGTCGCCGGGGAGCTGTTTTTT. This gives the protein CASSLAGTRGVAGELFF.

This chain uses TRBV2 with TRBJ2-5; D is undetermined. The tail of the sequence fits TRBJ2-7 better, so the J call may be wrong. The CDR3 length is 13 residues. Germline V gene sequence: CDR1 SNHLY, CDR2 FYNNEI. The DNA of the CDR3 is TGTGCCAGCAGTTTGGGCCGGAAATACGAGCAGTACTTC. Residues: CASSLGRKYEQYF.

This rearrangement joins TRBV18 to TRBJ1-1; possible D gene TRBD1, 5 bases. V lost 6 bases to trimming and J lost 4 bases, with 18 bases between them. Germline-derived CDR1 and CDR2 are KGHSH and LQKENI. The CDR3 length is 15 residues. CDR3 loop: CASSEAGGSGTEAFF. CDR3 nucleotides: TGTGCCAGCTCCGAGGCGGGGGGGTCGGGCACTGAAGCTTTCTTT.